The TCR beta chain described here comes from a study of blood T cell repertoires in COVID-19 (dated by TCRdb to 2020 to 2022). With respect to the entire study: Collaborator samples came from the United States, Italy and Spain and covered acute and convalescent phases of COVID-19. Samples were obtained from the ongoing ImmuneRACE study (first 160 participants) and from 1,254 subjects provided by 6 global collaborators. Subjects who had been exposed to COVID-19, were actively infected with it, or had recovered from it provided the deeply sampled blood TCRbeta repertoires that made up the dataset. Where available, HLA class I and class II types were obtained from metadata supplied by the sample provider rather than from assay-based typing. Nearly every sample came with metadata listing a de-identified subject ID, COVID-19 status, age in years and sex. The repertoires were released in a freely available public database intended as a resource for research on the immune response to SARS-CoV-2. The prospective study material was composed of cDNA or gDNA derived from T cells, B-cell-depleted T cells, or PBMCs. Beyond this particular receptor, the publication reports: How much clinical and demographic metadata was included differed by source and by participant, and the metadata was provided uncurated.

For this clone: This clone's antigen is unknown. Base qualities were left out, and no much larger clone turns up one base away.

TCRbeta CDR3 regions were amplified from genomic DNA by means of the immunoSEQ Assay, a bias-controlled multiplex PCR. The paper's processing steps were these. Within the assay, amplification of reference gene primers was used to estimate how many nucleated cells each sample contained. To quantify the absolute abundance of each unique TCRbeta CDR3 rearrangement, sequence reads were collapsed and filtered. For each sample, productive Simpson clonality was calculated as the square root of Simpson's diversity index across productive rearrangements. Not all clones reach the TCRdb copy of this immuneACCESS table, which keeps in-frame sequences only. Checked studies attribute under half of the gap to unresolved V genes and leave the rest unexplained. V and J calls and clone size are given by that table; D and trimming were obtained from the DNA. This sample gives 250,000 to 350,000 clones in total; more than 70% of them show up just once. Nearly 6.5% of the sample rests with the top ten.

V and J lose 0 bases and 8 bases, and a span of 17 bases separates them. Including the terminal cysteine and phenylalanine, the CDR3 comprises 17 residues. Only the CDR3 region is kept as DNA, spanning 51 bases read in frame from base 1. Via the germline V gene, CDR1 is LGHNA and CDR2 YNFKEQ. Another Seattle source contributed samples from volunteer blood donors who had recovered from COVID-19. The collaborating institutions used their own protocols to collect whole blood in K2EDTA tubes. For TCRbeta analysis, collaborators shipped samples as frozen whole blood, isolated PBMCs, or DNA extracted from either of those sample types.

The origin of this receptor is a man aged 18 to 35 who had recovered from COVID-19. In this chain, TRBV4-2 is recombined with TRBJ1-6, with the D gene too uncertain to name. Sequenced: peripheral blood. The nucleotide sequence reads TGTGCCAGCAGCCAAGACCAAGCTGGTGGTTTCTATTCACCCCTCCACTTT. Its coded protein is CASSQDQAGGFYSPLHF.